This T cell receptor (beta chain) stems from a study of T cell responses to AZD1222 COVID-19 vaccine. The method was immunoSEQ multiplex PCR; TCRdb's version includes in-frame clones alone and lacks a portion of them. The sample contains under 95,000 clones, 70% to 90% of which appear only once. Comments on this clone: Its antigen is still unknown.

Study outcomes and limitations: Just a handful of AZD1222 recipients tested seropositive at baseline.

The receptor was derived from an adult who received the AZD1222 COVID-19 vaccine. The sample in question was peripheral blood, obtained 28 days after the second AZD1222 dose.

CDR3 amino acids: CASSQETEQFF. For the CDR3, the DNA is TGTGCCAGCAGCCAAGAGACTGAGCAGTTCTTC. The chain joins TRBV3-1 (or the pseudogene TRBV3-2) to TRBJ2-1; D remains ambiguous. Germline V gene data show CDR1 as LGHDT and CDR2 as YNNKEL (reference sequence). The CDR3 covers 11 residues. V lost 0 bases and J 9 bases, leaving 3 bases between the germline ends.